This T cell receptor beta chain was recovered during a study of blood T cell repertoires in COVID-19. Study context: Acute and convalescent COVID-19 samples came from the United States, Italy and Spain.

CDR3 size: 13 residues. Germline V gene data show CDR1 as SQVTM and CDR2 as ANQGSEA. The V gene lost 4 bases and the J gene lost 9 bases, with 16 bases spanning the gap. TCRdb's table, derived via immunoSEQ multiplex PCR, lists solely in-frame clones and lacks some. The table shows 57,000 or so clones, with 76% occurring only once. The rearrangement joins TRBV29-1 to TRBJ2-1; D is possibly TRBD2 (6 bases). This TCR was recovered from a man in his fifties with active or convalescent COVID-19. Material: peripheral blood. In DNA, the CDR3 is TGCAGCGTTGGTAAGGACTACGCAGCTGAGCAGTTCTTC. This encodes CSVGKDYAAEQFF.